This T cell receptor beta chain was obtained from a study of Tregs in tolerant kidney transplant recipients. Study-wide points: Validation in larger populations is needed because few patients were studied. Some patients' samples used different primers over time, so nucleotide sequences weren't comparable.

The table came from immunoSEQ multiplex PCR; TCRdb's copy has only in-frame clones and leaves some out. The table lists about 77,000 clones, 98% of them singletons, with approximately 0.56% in the top ten. This clone was seen a single time. The antigen is unknown. This receptor was taken from a human donor who received a combined kidney and bone marrow transplant. The specimen comprised CD4+ T cells from blood, sampled before the transplant.

In DNA, the CDR3 is TGTGCCAGTAGTAACTTACAGGGATCAGCTAACTATGGCTACACCTTC. This codes for CASSNLQGSANYGYTF. The V call is TRBV19, the J call TRBJ1-2, with D tentatively TRBD1 (6 bases). V was cut by 4 bases and J by 0 bases, with 15 bases left in between. Germline loops: CDR1 LNHDA, CDR2 SQIVND (reference sequence). The CDR3 is made up of 16 amino acids.